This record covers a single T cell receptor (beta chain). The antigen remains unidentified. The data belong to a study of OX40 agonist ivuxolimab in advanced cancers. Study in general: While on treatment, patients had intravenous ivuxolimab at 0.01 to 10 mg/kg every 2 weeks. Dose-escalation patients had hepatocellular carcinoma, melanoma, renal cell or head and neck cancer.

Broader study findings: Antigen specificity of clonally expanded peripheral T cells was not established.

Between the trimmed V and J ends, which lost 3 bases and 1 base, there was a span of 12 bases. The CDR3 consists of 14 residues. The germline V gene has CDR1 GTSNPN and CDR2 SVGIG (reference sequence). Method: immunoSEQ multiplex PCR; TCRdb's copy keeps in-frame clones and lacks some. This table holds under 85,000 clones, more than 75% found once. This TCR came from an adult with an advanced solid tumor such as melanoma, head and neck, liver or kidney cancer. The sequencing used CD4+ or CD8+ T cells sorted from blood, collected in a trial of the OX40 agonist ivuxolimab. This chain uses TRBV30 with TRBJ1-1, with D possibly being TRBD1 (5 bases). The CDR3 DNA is TGTGCCTGGAGGGGAGACGGGACGAACACTGAAGCTTTCTTT. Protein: CAWRGDGTNTEAFF.